The clone carrying this T cell receptor (beta chain) was counted only a few times. The target antigen is unknown. The data were taken from a study of beta chain features in type 1 diabetes. The investigators reverse transcribed all of the isolated RNA, so they sequenced expressed TCRB transcripts. This table comes from immunoSEQ multiplex PCR, and its TCRdb copy is limited to in-frame clones, with some not included. The sample lists about 370,000 clones, 9.6% occurring once. Whole-study findings and limits: When Type 1 diabetes patients were examined, their TCRB CDR3s proved moderately but significantly shorter in all four CD4+ subsets. A greater similarity of naive, central memory and Treg TCRB repertoires was seen among patients than among healthy donors.

The V gene lost 4 bases and the J gene lost 2 bases, with 15 bases spanning the gap. Germline V CDR1 and CDR2: MDHEN, SYDVKM. CDR3 size: 15 residues. This chain connects TRBV28 to TRBJ2-7; perhaps TRBD1 as D (5 bases). The TCR originated in a man aged 25-45 years with type 1 diabetes. The sequenced sample was central memory CD4+ T cells from blood. The CDR3 protein is CASSSPTVSPYEQYF. The CDR3 bases are TGTGCCAGCAGTTCCCCGACAGTTTCCCCCTACGAGCAGTACTTC.